Following are 8 T cell receptor beta chains from one sample sequenced in a study of Ad26.COV2.S vaccination and SARS-CoV-2 variants. Sequencing used immunoSEQ multiplex PCR; TCRdb keeps in-frame clones, though not all of them. The data show some 400,000 clones, 70% to 90% seen once. Treatment reported: approximately 18 received Ad26.COV2.S at low or high dose, single or two shots; roughly five received placebo; per-sample allocation not given. Sampling took place 63 days after the first vaccine or placebo injection. Here the sequenced sample was peripheral blood, taken in a trial of Ad26.COV2.S vaccine versus placebo. The receptors come from a person aged 18-60 years who received the Ad26.COV2.S COVID-19 vaccine or a placebo.

The V and J genes are TRBV4-3 and TRBJ1-3; 9 nucleotides match TRBD1. Germline V gene lookup returns CDR1 LGHNA and CDR2 YSLEER. The V gene end was trimmed by 1 base and the J gene end by 2 bases; junction bases not matched to a gene: 0. There are 15 residues in the CDR3. CDR3 bases: TGCGCCAGCAGCCAAGGACAGGGGGCTGGAAACACCATATATTTT. It encodes CASSQGQGAGNTIYF.

This chain links TRBV11-2 with TRBJ2-1; D is unresolved. Trimming removed 1 base at V and 1 base at J, with 14 bases between. CDR1 and CDR2 from the germline V gene are SGHAT and FQNNGV. The CDR3 spans 17 residues. The CDR3 loop reads CASSLVPALRSYNEQFF. The CDR3 DNA reads TGTGCCAGCAGCTTAGTCCCGGCCCTTCGGTCCTACAATGAGCAGTTCTTC.

The chain is built from TRBV29-1 and TRBJ2-1, with D maybe TRBD1 (5 bases). Trimming cost V 5 bases and J 15 bases, with 14 bases left between them. The CDR3 is 10 residues long. Germline-derived CDR1 and CDR2 are SQVTM and ANQGSEA. For the CDR3, the DNA is TGCAGCGTTTTTGGGGCCACGCGGTTCTTC. Protein product: CSVFGATRFF.

This clone was counted a single time. The V and J genes are TRBV18 and TRBJ2-7, with 7 bases aligning to TRBD1. The CDR3 contains 14 residues. Germline CDR1 reads KGHSH; CDR2 reads LQKENI. V lost 6 bases to trimming and J lost 2 bases; unmatched junction nucleotides: 7. This CDR3 is CASSPPGGPYEQYF. Written as DNA, the CDR3 is TGTGCCAGCTCCCCCCCAGGGGGACCCTACGAGCAGTACTTC.

The rearrangement links TRBV4-2 to TRBJ2-1, with 7 bases matching TRBD2. The CDR3 runs to 14 residues. Germline V CDR1 and CDR2: LGHNA, YNFKEQ. The J segment lost 6 bases and the V segment lost 3 bases, leaving 5 bases of the junction unmatched. In nucleotides, the CDR3 is TGTGCCAGCAGCCAGGGCGGGAGCCCCAATGAGCAGTTCTTC. Encoded protein: CASSQGGSPNEQFF.

The chain joins TRBV27 to TRBJ1-1, with a tentative D call TRBD1 (6 bases). Germline CDR1 reads MNHEY; CDR2 reads SMNVEV (reference sequence). The V end lost 2 bases, the J end lost 7 bases, and 14 bases lay between the germline ends. The CDR3 has 14 residues. CDR3 nucleotides: TGTGCCAGCAGTTTAGGGGGGGCGTCGAGTGAAGCTTTCTTT. Its protein is CASSLGGASSEAFF.

This rearrangement joins TRBV15 to TRBJ1-3; TRBD1 agrees at 9 bases. This CDR3 region has 14 residues. With 3 bases clipped from V and 3 bases from J, the junction kept 0 bases outside the gene matches. CDR1 LNHNV and CDR2 YYDKDF come from the germline V gene (reference sequence). The DNA of the CDR3 is TGTGCCACCAGCAGGGACAGGGGTGGAAACACCATATATTTT. Protein sequence: CATSRDRGGNTIYF.

J is TRBJ2-2 and V is TRBV19; D is uncertain. Trimming took 0 bases from V and 0 from J, leaving 5 bases between them. The V gene's germline CDR1 is LNHDA and CDR2 SQIVND (reference sequence). The CDR3 contains 15 residues. CDR3 DNA: TGTGCCAGTAGTATAGAACTTACGAACACCGGGGAGCTGTTTTTT. This encodes CASSIELTNTGELFF.